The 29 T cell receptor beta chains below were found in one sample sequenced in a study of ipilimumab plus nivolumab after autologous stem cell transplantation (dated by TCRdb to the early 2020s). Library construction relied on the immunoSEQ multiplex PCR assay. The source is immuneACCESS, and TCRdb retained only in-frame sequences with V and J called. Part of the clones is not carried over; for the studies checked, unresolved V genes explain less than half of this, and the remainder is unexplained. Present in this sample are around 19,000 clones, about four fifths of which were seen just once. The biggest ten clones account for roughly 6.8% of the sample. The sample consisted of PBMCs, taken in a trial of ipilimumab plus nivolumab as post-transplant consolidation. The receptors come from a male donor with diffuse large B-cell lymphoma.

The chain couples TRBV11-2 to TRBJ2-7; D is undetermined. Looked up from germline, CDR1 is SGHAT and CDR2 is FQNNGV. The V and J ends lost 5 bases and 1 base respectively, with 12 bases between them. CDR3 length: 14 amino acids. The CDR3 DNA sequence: TGTGCCAGCAGCCCCGGACGGATTTCCTACGAGCAGTACTTC. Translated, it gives CASSPGRISYEQYF.

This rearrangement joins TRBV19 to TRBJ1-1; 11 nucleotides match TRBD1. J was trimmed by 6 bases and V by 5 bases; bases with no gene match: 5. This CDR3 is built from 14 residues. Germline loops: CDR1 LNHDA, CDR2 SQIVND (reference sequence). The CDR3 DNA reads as TGTGCCAGTAGTCCAGGACAGGGGGCCCCTGAAGCTTTCTTT. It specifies CASSPGQGAPEAFF. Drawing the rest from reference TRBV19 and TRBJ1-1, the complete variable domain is DGGITQSPKYLFRKEGQNVTLSCEQNLNHDAMYWYRQDPGQGLRLIYYSQIVNDFQKGDIAEGYSVSREKKESFPLTVTSAQKNPTAFYLCASSPGQGAPEAFFGQGTRLTVV.

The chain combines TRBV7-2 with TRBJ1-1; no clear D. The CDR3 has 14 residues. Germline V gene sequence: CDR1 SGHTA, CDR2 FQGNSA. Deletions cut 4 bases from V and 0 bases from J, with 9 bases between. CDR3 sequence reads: CASSSQSMNTEAFF. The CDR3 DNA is TGTGCCAGCAGCTCACAGAGTATGAACACTGAAGCTTTCTTT.

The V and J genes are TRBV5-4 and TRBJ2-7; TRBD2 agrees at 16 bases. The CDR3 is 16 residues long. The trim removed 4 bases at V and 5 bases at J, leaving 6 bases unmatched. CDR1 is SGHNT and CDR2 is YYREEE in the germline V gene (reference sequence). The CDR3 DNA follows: TGTGCCAGCAGCCCGGGACTAGCGGGGGGGAGGGACGAGCAGTACTTC. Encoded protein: CASSPGLAGGRDEQYF.

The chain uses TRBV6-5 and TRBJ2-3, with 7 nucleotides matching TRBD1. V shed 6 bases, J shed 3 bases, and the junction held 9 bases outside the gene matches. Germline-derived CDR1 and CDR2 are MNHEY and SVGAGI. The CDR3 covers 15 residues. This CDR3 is CASSRQGITTDTQYF. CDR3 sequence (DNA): TGTGCCAGCAGCCGACAGGGAATTACAACAGATACGCAGTATTTT.

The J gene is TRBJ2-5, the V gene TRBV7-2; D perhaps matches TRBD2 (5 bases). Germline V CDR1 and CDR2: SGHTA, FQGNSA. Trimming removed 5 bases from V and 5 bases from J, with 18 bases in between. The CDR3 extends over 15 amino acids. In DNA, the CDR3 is TGTGCCAGCAGCCGTTTACTAGTTCCCACGGAGACCCAGTACTTC. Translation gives CASSRLLVPTETQYF.

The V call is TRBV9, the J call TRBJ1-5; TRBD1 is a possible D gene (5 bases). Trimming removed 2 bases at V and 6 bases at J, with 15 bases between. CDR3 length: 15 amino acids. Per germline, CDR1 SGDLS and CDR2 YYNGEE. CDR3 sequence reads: CASSVADSPGQPQHF. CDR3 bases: TGTGCCAGCAGCGTGGCCGACAGTCCTGGTCAGCCCCAGCATTTT.

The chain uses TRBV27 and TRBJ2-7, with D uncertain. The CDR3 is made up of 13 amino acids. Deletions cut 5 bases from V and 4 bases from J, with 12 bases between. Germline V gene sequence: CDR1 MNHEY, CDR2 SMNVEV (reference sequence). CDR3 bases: TGTGCCAGCAGTGCTTCCCTTACTTACGAGCAGTACTTC. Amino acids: CASSASLTYEQYF.

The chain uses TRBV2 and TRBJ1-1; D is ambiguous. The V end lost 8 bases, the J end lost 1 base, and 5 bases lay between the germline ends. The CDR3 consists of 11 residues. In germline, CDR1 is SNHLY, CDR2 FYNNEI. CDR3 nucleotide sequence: TGTGCCAGCGGGAGGAACACTGAAGCTTTCTTT. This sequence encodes CASGRNTEAFF.

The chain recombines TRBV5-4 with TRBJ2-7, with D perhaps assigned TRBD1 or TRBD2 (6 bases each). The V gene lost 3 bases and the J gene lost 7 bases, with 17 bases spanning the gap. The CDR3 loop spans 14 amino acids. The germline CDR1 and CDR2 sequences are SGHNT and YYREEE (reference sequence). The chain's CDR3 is CASSWEGGRGEQYF. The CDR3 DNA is TGTGCCAGCAGCTGGGAAGGGGGGCGAGGGGAGCAGTACTTC.

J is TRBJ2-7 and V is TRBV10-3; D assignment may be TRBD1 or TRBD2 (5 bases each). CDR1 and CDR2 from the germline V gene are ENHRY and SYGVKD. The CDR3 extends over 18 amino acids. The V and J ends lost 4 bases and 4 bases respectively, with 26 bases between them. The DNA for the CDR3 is TGTGCCATCAGTGTTCGTATACCGGGACCCCAGGGCGGGTACGAGCAGTACTTC. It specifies CAISVRIPGPQGGYEQYF.

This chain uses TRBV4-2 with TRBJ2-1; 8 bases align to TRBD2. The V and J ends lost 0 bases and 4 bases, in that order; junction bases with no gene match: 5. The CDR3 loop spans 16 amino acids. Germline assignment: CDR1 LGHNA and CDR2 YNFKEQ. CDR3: CASSQEMGGGYNEQFF. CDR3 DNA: TGTGCCAGCAGCCAAGAGATGGGCGGGGGGTACAATGAGCAGTTCTTC.

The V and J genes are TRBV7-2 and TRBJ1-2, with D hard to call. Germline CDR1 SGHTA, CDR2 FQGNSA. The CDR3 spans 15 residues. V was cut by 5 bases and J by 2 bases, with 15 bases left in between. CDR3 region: CASSPDGASNYGYTF. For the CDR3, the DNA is TGTGCCAGCAGCCCGGACGGAGCGAGCAACTATGGCTACACCTTC.

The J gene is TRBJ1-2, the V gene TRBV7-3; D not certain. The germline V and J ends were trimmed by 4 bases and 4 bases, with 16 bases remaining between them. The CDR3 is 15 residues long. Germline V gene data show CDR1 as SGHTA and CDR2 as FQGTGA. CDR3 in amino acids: CASSSSATSSYGYTF. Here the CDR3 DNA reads TGTGCCAGCAGCTCATCGGCAACATCTTCCTATGGCTACACCTTC.

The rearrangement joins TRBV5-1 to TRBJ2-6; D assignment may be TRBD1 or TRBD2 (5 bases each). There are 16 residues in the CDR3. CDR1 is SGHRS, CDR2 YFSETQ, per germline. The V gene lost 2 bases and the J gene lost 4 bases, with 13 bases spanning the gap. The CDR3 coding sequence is TGCGCCAGCAGCTTCCTCTCAGGGACCGGGGCCAACGTCCTGACTTTC. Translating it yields CASSFLSGTGANVLTF.

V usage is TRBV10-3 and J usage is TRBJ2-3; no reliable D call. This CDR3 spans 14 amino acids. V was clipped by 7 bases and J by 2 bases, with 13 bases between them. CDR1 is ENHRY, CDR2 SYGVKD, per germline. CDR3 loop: CAIKDDPNTDTQYF. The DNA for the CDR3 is TGTGCCATCAAGGATGACCCGAACACAGATACGCAGTATTTT.

CDR3 sequence: CASGVLEAGDILYEQYF. In DNA form, the CDR3 reads TGTGCCAGCGGGGTCCTAGAAGCGGGGGATATATTGTACGAGCAGTACTTC. The chain employs TRBV7-8 and TRBJ2-7; 8 positions agree with TRBD2. The CDR3 runs 17 residues. CDR1 is SGHVS and CDR2 is FQNEAQ in the germline V gene. The V segment lost 8 bases and the J segment 4 bases; nucleotides outside the gene matches: 19.

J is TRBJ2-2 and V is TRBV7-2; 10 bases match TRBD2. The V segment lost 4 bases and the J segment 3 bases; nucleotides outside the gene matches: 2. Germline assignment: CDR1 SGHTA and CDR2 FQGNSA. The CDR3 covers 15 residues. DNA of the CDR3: TGTGCCAGCAGCTGGCTAGCGGGGGACACCGGGGAGCTGTTTTTT. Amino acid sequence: CASSWLAGDTGELFF.

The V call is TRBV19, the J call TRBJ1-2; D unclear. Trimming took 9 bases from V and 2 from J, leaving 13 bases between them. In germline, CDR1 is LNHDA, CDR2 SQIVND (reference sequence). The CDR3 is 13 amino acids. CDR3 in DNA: TGTGCCAGCCGACGCCACGAGAACTATGGCTACACCTTC. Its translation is CASRRHENYGYTF.

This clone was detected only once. CDR3 bases: TGTGCCAGCAGCTTGGCGGGGGGCAATCAGCCCCAGCATTTT. Translated: CASSLAGGNQPQHF. This sequence joins TRBV5-4 and TRBJ1-5; possibly TRBD1 for D (5 bases). CDR1 SGHNT and CDR2 YYREEE come from the germline V gene (reference sequence). The CDR3 is 14 amino acids. Trimming took off 0 bases at V and 2 bases at J, with 6 bases between the two ends.

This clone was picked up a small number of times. CDR3 sequence: CASEGAAVNGELFF. In DNA, the CDR3 is TGTGCCAGTGAGGGGGCAGCAGTAAACGGGGAGCTGTTTTTT. The rearrangement uses TRBV2 and TRBJ2-2, with 7 nucleotides matching TRBD1. V lost 9 bases and J lost 7; bases outside the gene matches: 11. The CDR3 runs to 14 residues. Germline V gives CDR1 SNHLY, CDR2 FYNNEI.

CDR3 in amino acids: CASSLGSGFGGELFF. CDR3 DNA sequence: TGTGCCAGCAGCTTAGGGTCGGGATTCGGCGGGGAGCTGTTTTTT. The chain recombines TRBV11-2 with TRBJ2-2, with D possibly being TRBD2 (5 bases). Germline V CDR1 and CDR2: SGHAT, FQNNGV. Trimming took off 1 base at V and 7 bases at J, with 13 bases between the two ends. The CDR3 covers 15 residues.

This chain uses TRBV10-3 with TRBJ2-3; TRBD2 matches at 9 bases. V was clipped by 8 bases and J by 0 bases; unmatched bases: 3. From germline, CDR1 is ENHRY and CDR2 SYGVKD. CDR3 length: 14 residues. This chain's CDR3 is CAIRTSVSTDTQYF. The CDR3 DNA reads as TGTGCCATCCGGACTAGCGTAAGCACAGATACGCAGTATTTT.

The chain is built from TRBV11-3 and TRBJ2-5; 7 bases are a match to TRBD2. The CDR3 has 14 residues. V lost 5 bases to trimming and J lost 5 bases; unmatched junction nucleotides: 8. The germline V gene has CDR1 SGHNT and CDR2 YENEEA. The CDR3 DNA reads TGTGCCAGCAGCCAGGACGGGGGGAGGGAGACCCAGTACTTC. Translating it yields CASSQDGGRETQYF.

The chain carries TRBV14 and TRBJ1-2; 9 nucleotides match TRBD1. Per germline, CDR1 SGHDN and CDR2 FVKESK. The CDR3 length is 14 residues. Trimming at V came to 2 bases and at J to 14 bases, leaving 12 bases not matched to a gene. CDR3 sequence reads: CASSQMGQGVRRTF. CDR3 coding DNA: TGTGCCAGCAGCCAAATGGGACAGGGAGTTAGGCGGACCTTC.

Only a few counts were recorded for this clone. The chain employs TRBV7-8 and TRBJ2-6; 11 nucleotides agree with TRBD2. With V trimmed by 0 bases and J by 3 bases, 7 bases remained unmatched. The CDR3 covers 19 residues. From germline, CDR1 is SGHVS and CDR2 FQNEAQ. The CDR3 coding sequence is TGTGCCAGCAGCTTAGCATCGGCTAGCGGGGGGAATGGGGCCAACGTCCTGACTTTC. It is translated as CASSLASASGGNGANVLTF. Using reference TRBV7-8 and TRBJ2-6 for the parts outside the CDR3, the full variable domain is GAGVSQSPRYKVAKRGQDVALRCDPISGHVSLFWYQQALGQGPEFLTYFQNEAQLDKSGLPSDRFFAERPEGSVSTLKIQRTQQEDSAVYLCASSLASASGGNGANVLTFGAGSRLTVL.

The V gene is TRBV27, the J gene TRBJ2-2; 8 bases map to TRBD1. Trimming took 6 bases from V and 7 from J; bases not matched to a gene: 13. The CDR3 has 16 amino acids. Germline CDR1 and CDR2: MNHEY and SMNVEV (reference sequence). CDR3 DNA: TGTGCCAGCAGCCTCCTCGGACAGGGAATAGGCGGGGAGCTGTTTTTT. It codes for CASSLLGQGIGGELFF.

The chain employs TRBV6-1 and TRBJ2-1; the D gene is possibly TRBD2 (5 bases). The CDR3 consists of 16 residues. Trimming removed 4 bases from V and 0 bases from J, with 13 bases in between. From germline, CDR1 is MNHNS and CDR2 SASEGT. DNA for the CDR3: TGTGCCAGCAGTGGAAACCTAGACTACTCCTACAATGAGCAGTTCTTC. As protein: CASSGNLDYSYNEQFF.

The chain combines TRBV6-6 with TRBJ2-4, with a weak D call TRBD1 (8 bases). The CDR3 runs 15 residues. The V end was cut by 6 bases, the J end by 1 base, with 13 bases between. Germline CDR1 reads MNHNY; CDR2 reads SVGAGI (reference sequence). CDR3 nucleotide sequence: TGTGCCAGCAGCCCACAGGGGGGGGCCAAAAACATTCAGTACTTC. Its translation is CASSPQGGAKNIQYF.